The 23 T cell receptor beta chains presented below share a single source sample, sequenced in a study of blood T cell repertoires in COVID-19. Assay: immunoSEQ multiplex PCR; the TCRdb copy retains only in-frame clones and omits some. Found here are a few hundred thousand clones, 87% of them singletons; the top ten hold under 6.5%. Sequenced material: PBMCs or T cells enriched from blood (not recorded which). The receptors stem from a woman between 25 and 40 years old who had recovered from COVID-19.

V usage is TRBV5-6 and J usage is TRBJ1-2, with unresolved D. The V gene's germline CDR1 is SGHDT and CDR2 YYEEEE. The CDR3 is made up of 11 amino acids. The V and J ends lost 1 base and 8 bases respectively, with 6 bases between them. The CDR3 DNA is TGTGCCAGCAGCTTGCGTCGGGGCTACACCTTC. This sequence encodes CASSLRRGYTF.

The chain combines TRBV18 with TRBJ1-2; TRBD1 is a possible D gene (6 bases). The germline CDR1 and CDR2 sequences are KGHSH and LQKENI. Trimming took 3 bases from V and 13 from J, leaving 18 bases between them. CDR3 length: 13 residues. Written as DNA, the CDR3 is TGTGCCAGCTCACCCCTCCGGACAGCTAGTTCCACCTTC. It encodes CASSPLRTASSTF.

This rearrangement joins TRBV18 to TRBJ1-4; TRBD1 agrees at 7 bases. V shed 1 base, J shed 1 base, and the junction held 3 bases outside the gene matches. The CDR3 sequence is 16 residues long. Germline CDR1 is KGHSH and CDR2 is LQKENI. CDR3 in DNA: TGTGCCAGCTCACCACAGGGGGCTGGAACTAATGAAAAACTGTTTTTT. It is translated as CASSPQGAGTNEKLFF.

V gene TRBV14 combines with J gene TRBJ1-1, with D maybe TRBD1 (5 bases). In germline, CDR1 is SGHDN, CDR2 FVKESK. Trimming removed 4 bases at V and 5 bases at J, with 14 bases between. The CDR3 runs to 14 residues. CDR3 sequence: CASSLRVVGTEAFF. The CDR3 coding sequence is TGTGCCAGCAGCCTCAGGGTGGTCGGGACTGAAGCTTTCTTT.

The V gene is TRBV30, the J gene TRBJ2-6, with D uncertain. Per germline, CDR1 GTSNPN and CDR2 SVGIG (reference sequence). The CDR3 has 13 residues. CDR3 sequence: CGCGAGGANVLTF. DNA of the CDR3: TGTGGCTGCGGCGCAGGTGGGGCCAACGTCCTGACTTTC.

The chain joins TRBV2 to TRBJ1-1, with TRBD1 identical over 7 bases. Germline trimming cut 6 bases from V and 1 base from J; bases unmatched to any gene: 8. Germline V CDR1 and CDR2: SNHLY, FYNNEI. The CDR3 is 15 residues long. CDR3 in amino acids: CASRETGVENTEAFF. The CDR3 DNA reads as TGTGCCAGCAGGGAAACAGGGGTCGAGAACACTGAAGCTTTCTTT. Combining the CDR3 with reference TRBV2 and TRBJ1-1 gives the whole variable domain EPEVTQTPSHQVTQMGQEVILRCVPISNHLYFYWYRQILGQKVEFLVSFYNNEISEKSEIFDDQFSVERPDGSNFTLKIRSTKLEDSAMYFCASRETGVENTEAFFGQGTRLTVV.

J is TRBJ1-2 and V is TRBV30, with D possibly being TRBD1 (6 bases). V lost 7 bases and J lost 5, with 20 bases in between. Germline V gene sequence: CDR1 GTSNPN, CDR2 SVGIG (reference sequence). This CDR3 region has 14 residues. CDR3 sequence reads: CASYPRQGRYGYTF. CDR3 DNA sequence: TGTGCCTCTTACCCCAGGCAGGGGCGGTATGGCTACACCTTC.

CDR3 nucleotide sequence: TGTGCCAGCAGAAGTGTCAGGGCAGAAAACATTCAGTACTTC. It is translated as CASRSVRAENIQYF. The chain has TRBV27 and TRBJ2-4; possible D gene TRBD1, 5 bases. Trimming removed 6 bases from V and 5 bases from J, with 14 bases in between. The CDR3 contains 14 residues. Germline CDR1 reads MNHEY; CDR2 reads SMNVEV (reference sequence).

The chain links TRBV5-4 to TRBJ2-1, with D uncertain. Trimming pared 0 bases from V and 1 base from J, leaving 8 bases between. Germline V gene data show CDR1 as SGHNT and CDR2 as YYREEE (reference sequence). The CDR3 has 15 amino acids. The CDR3 DNA follows: TGTGCCAGCAGCTTGGAGCAGGCTTCCTACAATGAGCAGTTCTTC. This translates into CASSLEQASYNEQFF.

The chain joins TRBV6-1 to TRBJ1-5; 12 positions agree with TRBD1. This CDR3 region has 16 residues. The V segment lost 6 bases and the J segment 5 bases; nucleotides outside the gene matches: 8. Germline CDR1 is MNHNS and CDR2 is SASEGT. Here the CDR3 reads CASSEWGQGAYQPQHF. The CDR3 DNA follows: TGTGCCAGCAGCGAATGGGGACAGGGGGCATATCAGCCCCAGCATTTT.

This clone appeared once. The CDR3 sequence is CASGLVDRVDQPQHF. The CDR3 region has the DNA TGTGCTAGTGGTTTGGTGGACAGGGTGGACCAGCCCCAGCATTTT. The chain carries TRBV12-5 and TRBJ1-5, with 8 bases that match TRBD1. The CDR3 loop spans 15 amino acids. V lost 0 bases to trimming and J lost 7 bases; unmatched junction nucleotides: 5. Germline V lookup: CDR1 LGHNT, CDR2 FRNRAP.

This chain connects TRBV15 to TRBJ2-2; D not resolved. Germline V CDR1 and CDR2: LNHNV, YYDKDF (reference sequence). The CDR3 runs to 18 residues. The V gene lost 4 bases and the J gene lost 5 bases, with 23 bases spanning the gap. For the CDR3, the DNA is TGTGCCACCAGCACCAGAAAGAGTAGCCTGCCCAATACCGGGGAGCTGTTTTTT. Translated, it gives CATSTRKSSLPNTGELFF. Drawing the rest from reference TRBV15 and TRBJ2-2, the complete variable domain is DAMVIQNPRYQVTQFGKPVTLSCSQTLNHNVMYWYQQKSSQAPKLLFHYYDKDFNNEADTPDNFQSRRPNTSFCFLDIRSPGLGDTAMYLCATSTRKSSLPNTGELFFGEGSRLTVL.

This clone was observed a single time. The chain recombines TRBV11-3 with TRBJ2-6; the D is unclear. V lost 8 bases to trimming and J lost 2 bases, with 4 bases between them. The germline V gene has CDR1 SGHNT and CDR2 YENEEA. The CDR3 runs 12 residues. The CDR3 reads CASSAGANVLTF. The CDR3 DNA sequence: TGTGCCAGCTCTGCTGGGGCCAACGTCCTGACTTTC. The full variable domain, with the rest looked up from reference TRBV11-3 and TRBJ2-6, is EAGVVQSPRYKIIEKKQPVAFWCNPISGHNTLYWYLQNLGQGPELLIRYENEEAVDDSQLPKDRFSAERLKGVDSTLKIQPAELGDSAVYLCASSAGANVLTFGAGSRLTVL.

This chain joins TRBV18 and TRBJ1-1; 7 bases agree with TRBD1. This CDR3 region has 16 residues. Germline V gene data show CDR1 as KGHSH and CDR2 as LQKENI. Trimming took 4 bases from V and 3 from J; bases not matched to a gene: 11. DNA of the CDR3: TGTGCCAGCTCACGGGTGAGGCTCGGGACAGACACTGAAGCTTTCTTT. It specifies CASSRVRLGTDTEAFF.

This clone has a single count. Just one base apart from a much larger clone, this may be a read error. CDR3 sequence: CASSPGTDTQYF. The DNA for the CDR3 is TGTGCCAGCAGCCCGGGCACAGATACGCAGTATTTT. V and J are TRBV3-1 (or the pseudogene TRBV3-2) and TRBJ2-3, with D hard to call. This CDR3 is 12 amino acids long. CDR1 and CDR2 (germline): LGHDT, YNNKEL (reference sequence). Trimming pared 4 bases from V and 1 base from J, leaving 3 bases between.

The chain couples TRBV3-1 (or the pseudogene TRBV3-2) to TRBJ1-5; D is ambiguous. The CDR3 contains 17 residues. The V and J ends lost 6 bases and 0 bases respectively, with 18 bases between them. Germline CDR1 LGHDT, CDR2 YNNKEL (reference sequence). As DNA, the CDR3 is TGTGCCAGCAGTGGTGGCGGTGGTAGACTTAGCAATCAGCCCCAGCATTTT. Translation: CASSGGGGRLSNQPQHF.

V and J are TRBV6-5 and TRBJ2-7; 8 bases are shared with TRBD1. The length of the CDR3 is 16 residues. Trimming at V came to 0 bases and at J to 3 bases, leaving 7 bases not matched to a gene. CDR1 and CDR2 (germline): MNHEY, SVGAGI. The CDR3 region is CASSYSKATGVYEQYF. The CDR3 DNA is TGTGCCAGCAGTTACTCGAAGGCGACAGGGGTCTACGAGCAGTACTTC.

The chain employs TRBV6-5 and TRBJ1-6; D unclear. V was cut by 8 bases and J by 4 bases, with 12 bases left in between. CDR1 is MNHEY, CDR2 SVGAGI, per germline. The CDR3 is made up of 14 amino acids. DNA for the CDR3: TGTGCCAGCCGGGTCGTAGATTATAATTCACCCCTCCACTTT. This translates into CASRVVDYNSPLHF.

The CDR3: CASSTGLVNTEAFF. The CDR3 nucleotides are TGTGCCAGCAGTACTGGTTTGGTGAACACTGAAGCTTTCTTT. The chain couples TRBV6-5 to TRBJ1-1; D unresolved. Trimming pared 5 bases from V and 0 bases from J, leaving 10 bases between. CDR1 is MNHEY and CDR2 is SVGAGI in the germline V gene. The CDR3 is 14 amino acids.

The CDR3 DNA follows: TGTGCCAGCAGCTGGGGGACAGGGGGCAGCAATCAGCCCCAGCATTTT. This encodes CASSWGTGGSNQPQHF. The rearrangement uses TRBV5-6 and TRBJ1-5, with 12 bases that match TRBD1. Germline values: CDR1 SGHDT, CDR2 YYEEEE. The CDR3 runs to 16 residues. The trim removed 3 bases at V and 1 base at J, leaving 2 bases unmatched.

This chain connects TRBV9 to TRBJ1-6; 9 bases are shared with TRBD1. The CDR3 is made up of 18 amino acids. V was clipped by 2 bases and J by 1 base; unmatched bases: 7. In germline, CDR1 is SGDLS, CDR2 YYNGEE. The CDR3: CASSVDPGTGSYNSPLHF. CDR3 bases: TGTGCCAGCAGCGTGGACCCCGGGACAGGGTCCTATAATTCACCCCTCCACTTT. The full variable domain, completed using reference TRBV9 and TRBJ1-6, is DSGVTQTPKHLITATGQRVTLRCSPRSGDLSVYWYQQSLDQGLQFLIQYYNGEERAKGNILERFSAQQFPDLHSELNLSSLELGDSALYFCASSVDPGTGSYNSPLHFGNGTRLTVT.

J is TRBJ1-2 and V is TRBV18, with D perhaps matching TRBD1 (5 bases). Germline assignment: CDR1 KGHSH and CDR2 LQKENI. This CDR3 region has 13 residues. Trimming stripped 0 bases from V and 6 bases from J, with 8 bases between. In DNA form, the CDR3 reads TGTGCCAGCTCACCACCCCGGGGGAATGGCTACACCTTC. Translating it yields CASSPPRGNGYTF. The variable domain in full, with the rest retrieved from reference TRBV18 and TRBJ1-2, is NAGVMQNPRHLVRRRGQEARLRCSPMKGHSHVYWYRQLPEEGLKFMVYLQKENIIDESGMPKERFSAEFPKEGPSILRIQQVVRGDSAAYFCASSPPRGNGYTFGSGTRLTVV.

The genes are TRBV15 and TRBJ1-2, with D unresolved. Germline loops: CDR1 LNHNV, CDR2 YYDKDF (reference sequence). This CDR3 has 15 amino acids. Trimming took 0 bases from V and 5 from J, leaving 13 bases between them. The CDR3 loop reads CATSRDPGGSYGYTF. DNA for the CDR3: TGTGCCACCAGCAGAGATCCGGGAGGATCGTATGGCTACACCTTC.